This T cell receptor beta chain was found in a study of CD8 T cells in Susac syndrome. With random hexamers, reverse transcription was performed on roughly 0.5 to 1 ug of RNA. The method of amplification for TCR beta CDR3 was immunoSEQ multiplex PCR, covering 54 Vbeta and 13 Jbeta. TCRdb re-derived calls from the immunoSEQ multiplex PCR reads in MiXCR, one entry per CDR3 protein. This sample has 100,000 to 150,000 distinct CDR3 sequences, with about 94% found just once. Between the trimmed V and J ends, which lost 1 base and 2 bases, there was a span of 5 bases. Germline V lookup: CDR1 SQVTM, CDR2 ANQGSEA. This CDR3 comprises 12 residues. This clonotype was observed a single time. The sequenced target, TCR beta, came from blood CD8+ and CD4+ T cells. Negative isolation yielded CD8+ and CD4+ T cells; FACS enriched TEMRA cells.

The chain carries TRBV29-1 and TRBJ1-2; weak D call: TRBD1 (5 bases). The origin of this receptor is a human donor with multiple sclerosis. Sequencing was carried out using CD4+ T cells from PBMCs. This CDR3 is CSVEGQNYGYTF. The CDR3 DNA reads as TGCAGCGTTGAAGGACAGAACTATGGCTACACCTTC.